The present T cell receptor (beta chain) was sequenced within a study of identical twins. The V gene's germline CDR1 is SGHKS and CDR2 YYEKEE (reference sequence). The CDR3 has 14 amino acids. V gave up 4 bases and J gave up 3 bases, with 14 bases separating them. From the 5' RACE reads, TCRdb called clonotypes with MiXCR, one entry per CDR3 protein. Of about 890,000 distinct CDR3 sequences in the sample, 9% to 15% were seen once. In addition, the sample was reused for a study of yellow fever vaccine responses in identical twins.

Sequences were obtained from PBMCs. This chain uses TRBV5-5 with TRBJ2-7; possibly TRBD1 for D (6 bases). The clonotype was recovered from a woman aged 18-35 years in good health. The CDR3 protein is CASSPRDKYYEQYV. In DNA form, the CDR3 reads TGTGCCAGCAGCCCCCGGGACAAGTACTACGAGCAGTACGTC.